This T cell receptor (beta chain) is from a study of T cells after yellow fever vaccination. This clonotype was counted many times. Deletions cut 3 bases from V and 10 bases from J, with 11 bases between. CDR3 size: 12 residues. CDR1 and CDR2 from the germline V gene are SGHRS and YFSETQ. Production of TCR cDNA was by 5'RACE template switching, which also added a universal primer site and UMIs. TCRdb re-called the 5' RACE reads through MiXCR, storing one row per CDR3 protein. Altogether about 130,000 distinct CDR3 sequences are present, 6% to 8% being singletons, with the ten largest covering roughly 2.5%.

The sample was CD4+ T cells sorted from PBMCs, taken roughly 10 days after the first yellow fever vaccination. The J gene is TRBJ2-1, the V gene TRBV5-1; D possibly corresponds to TRBD2 (5 bases). The TCR comes from a man between 18 and 35 years old who received the YFV17D yellow fever vaccine. Here the CDR3 DNA reads TGCGCCAGCAGCTCGGACTTAAAGGAGCAGTTCTTC. The encoded protein is CASSSDLKEQFF. Full variable domain (rest looked up from reference TRBV5-1 and TRBJ2-1): KAGVTQTPRYLIKTRGQQVTLSCSPISGHRSVSWYQQTPGQGLQFLFEYFSETQRNKGNFPGRFSGRQFSNSRSEMNVSTLELGDSALYLCASSSDLKEQFFGPGTRLTVL.